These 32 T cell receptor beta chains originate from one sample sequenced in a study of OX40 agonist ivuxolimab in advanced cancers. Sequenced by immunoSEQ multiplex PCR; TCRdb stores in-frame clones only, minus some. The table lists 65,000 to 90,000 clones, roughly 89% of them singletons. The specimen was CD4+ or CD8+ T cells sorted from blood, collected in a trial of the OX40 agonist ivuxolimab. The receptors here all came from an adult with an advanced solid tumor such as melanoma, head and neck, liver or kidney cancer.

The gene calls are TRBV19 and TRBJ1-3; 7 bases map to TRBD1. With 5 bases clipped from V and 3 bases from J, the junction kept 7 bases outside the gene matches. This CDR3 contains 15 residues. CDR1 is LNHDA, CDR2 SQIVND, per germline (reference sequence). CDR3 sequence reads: CASSELRGRGNTIYF. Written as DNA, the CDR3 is TGTGCCAGTAGTGAGCTGAGGGGGCGTGGAAACACCATATATTTT.

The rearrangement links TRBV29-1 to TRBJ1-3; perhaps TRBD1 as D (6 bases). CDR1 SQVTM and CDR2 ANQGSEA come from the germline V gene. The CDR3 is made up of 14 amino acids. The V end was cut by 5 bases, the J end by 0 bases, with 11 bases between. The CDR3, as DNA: TGCAGCGTTCGGCAAGGGGGCTCTGGAAACACCATATATTTT. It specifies CSVRQGGSGNTIYF.

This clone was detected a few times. CDR3 sequence reads: CASSYSDDEKLFF. The DNA for the CDR3 is TGTGCCAGCAGTTACTCAGACGACGAAAAACTGTTTTTT. The chain couples TRBV6-5 to TRBJ1-4; the D is unclear. The CDR3 loop spans 13 amino acids. The germline V gene has CDR1 MNHEY and CDR2 SVGAGI. V lost 0 bases and J lost 8, with 7 bases in between.

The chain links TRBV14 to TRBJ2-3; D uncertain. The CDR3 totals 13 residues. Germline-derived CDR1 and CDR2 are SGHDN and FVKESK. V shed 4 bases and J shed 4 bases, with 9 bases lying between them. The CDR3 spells CASSPFGSDTQYF. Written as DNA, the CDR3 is TGTGCCAGCAGCCCTTTTGGGTCAGATACGCAGTATTTT.

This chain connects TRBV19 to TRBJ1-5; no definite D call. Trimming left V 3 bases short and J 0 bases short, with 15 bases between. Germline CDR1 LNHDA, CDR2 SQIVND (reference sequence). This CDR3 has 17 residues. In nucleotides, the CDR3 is TGTGCCAGTAGTATGTGGGGAGGGTTACCTAGCAATCAGCCCCAGCATTTT. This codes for CASSMWGGLPSNQPQHF.

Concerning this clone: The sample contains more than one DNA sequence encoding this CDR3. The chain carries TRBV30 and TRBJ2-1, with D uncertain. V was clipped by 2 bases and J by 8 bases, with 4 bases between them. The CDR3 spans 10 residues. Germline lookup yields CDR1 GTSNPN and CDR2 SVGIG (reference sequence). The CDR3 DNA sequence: TGTGCCTGGAGTACCCATGAGCAGTTCTTC. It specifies CAWSTHEQFF.

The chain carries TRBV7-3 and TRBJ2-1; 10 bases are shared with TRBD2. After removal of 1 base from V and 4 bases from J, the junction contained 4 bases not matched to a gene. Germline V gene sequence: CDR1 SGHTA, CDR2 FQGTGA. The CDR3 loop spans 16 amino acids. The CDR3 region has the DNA TGTGCCAGCAGCTTAATAGCGGGAGGCGGATACAATGAGCAGTTCTTC. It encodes CASSLIAGGGYNEQFF. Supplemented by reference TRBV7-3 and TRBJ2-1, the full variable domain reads GAGVSQTPSNKVTEKGKYVELRCDPISGHTALYWYRQSLGQGPEFLIYFQGTGAADDSGLPNDRFFAVRPEGSVSTLKIQRTERGDSAVYLCASSLIAGGGYNEQFFGPGTRLTVL.

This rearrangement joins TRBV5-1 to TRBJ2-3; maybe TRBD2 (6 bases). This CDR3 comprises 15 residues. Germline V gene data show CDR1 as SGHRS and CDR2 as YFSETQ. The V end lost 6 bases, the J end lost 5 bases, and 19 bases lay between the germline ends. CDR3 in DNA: TGCGCCAGCACCCTATTAGCGGTCGGGGGAGATACGCAGTATTTT. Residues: CASTLLAVGGDTQYF.

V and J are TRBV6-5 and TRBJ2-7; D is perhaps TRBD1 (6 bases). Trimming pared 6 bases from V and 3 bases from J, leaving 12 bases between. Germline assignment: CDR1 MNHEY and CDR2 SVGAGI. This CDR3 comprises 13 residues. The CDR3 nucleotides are TGTGCCAGCAGACTTGGACAGCACTACGAGCAGTACTTC. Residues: CASRLGQHYEQYF.

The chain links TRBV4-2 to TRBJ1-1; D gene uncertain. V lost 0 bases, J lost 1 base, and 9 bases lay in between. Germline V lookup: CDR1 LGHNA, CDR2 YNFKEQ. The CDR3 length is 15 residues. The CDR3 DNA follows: TGTGCCAGCAGCCAAGAGGAGTCGACGAACACTGAAGCTTTCTTT. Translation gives CASSQEESTNTEAFF.

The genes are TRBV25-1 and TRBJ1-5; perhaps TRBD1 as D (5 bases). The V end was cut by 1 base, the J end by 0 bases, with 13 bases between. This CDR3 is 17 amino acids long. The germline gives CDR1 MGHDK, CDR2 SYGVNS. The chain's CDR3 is CASSEWGVGDSNQPQHF. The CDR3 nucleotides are TGTGCCAGCAGTGAATGGGGGGTAGGGGATAGCAATCAGCCCCAGCATTTT.

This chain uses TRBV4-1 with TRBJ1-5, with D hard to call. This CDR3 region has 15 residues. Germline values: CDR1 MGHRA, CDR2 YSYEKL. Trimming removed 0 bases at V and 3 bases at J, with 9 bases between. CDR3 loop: CASSQESTINQPQHF. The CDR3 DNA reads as TGCGCCAGCAGCCAAGAATCGACAATCAATCAGCCCCAGCATTTT.

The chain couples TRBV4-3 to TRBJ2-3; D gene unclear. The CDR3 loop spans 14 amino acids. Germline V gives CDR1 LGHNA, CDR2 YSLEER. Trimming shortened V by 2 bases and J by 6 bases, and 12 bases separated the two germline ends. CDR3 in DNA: TGCGCCAGCAGCCAAAGCTCTTCCGCGGATACGCAGTATTTT. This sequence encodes CASSQSSSADTQYF.

The CDR3 sequence is CASSFSTVETQYF. The CDR3 bases are TGTGCCAGCAGCTTTTCGACGGTGGAGACCCAGTACTTC. The rearrangement links TRBV13 to TRBJ2-5; no clear D gene. From germline, CDR1 is PRHDT and CDR2 FYEKMQ (reference sequence). The CDR3 is 13 amino acids. Trimming cost V 3 bases and J 5 bases, with 10 bases left between them.

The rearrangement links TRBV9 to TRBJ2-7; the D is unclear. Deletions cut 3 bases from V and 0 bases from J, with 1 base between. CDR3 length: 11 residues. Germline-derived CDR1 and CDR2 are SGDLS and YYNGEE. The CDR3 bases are TGTGCCAGCAGCGCCTCCTACGAGCAGTACTTC. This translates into CASSASYEQYF.

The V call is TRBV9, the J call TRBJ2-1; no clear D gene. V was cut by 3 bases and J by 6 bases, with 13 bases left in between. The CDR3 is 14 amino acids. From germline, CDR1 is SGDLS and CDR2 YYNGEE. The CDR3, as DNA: TGTGCCAGCAGCGCCCCCGCGGAAGGCAATGAGCAGTTCTTC. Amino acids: CASSAPAEGNEQFF.

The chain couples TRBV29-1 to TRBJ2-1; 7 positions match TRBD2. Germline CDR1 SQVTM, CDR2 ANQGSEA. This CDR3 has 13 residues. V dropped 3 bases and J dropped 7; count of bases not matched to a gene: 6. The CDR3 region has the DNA TGCAGCGTTGATTCACCTAGCGGTAATGAGCAGTTCTTC. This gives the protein CSVDSPSGNEQFF.

CDR3 residues: CASSLVGDPNTEAFF. For the CDR3, the DNA is TGTGCCAGCAGCTTAGTTGGGGACCCGAACACTGAAGCTTTCTTT. The V and J genes are TRBV7-9 and TRBJ1-1; maybe TRBD1 (5 bases). Germline loops: CDR1 SEHNR, CDR2 FQNEAQ (reference sequence). The CDR3 is made up of 15 amino acids. Trimming took 1 base from V and 1 from J, leaving 10 bases between them. Filled out from reference TRBV7-9 and TRBJ1-1, the complete variable domain reads DTGVSQNPRHKITKRGQNVTFRCDPISEHNRLYWYRQTLGQGPEFLTYFQNEAQLEKSRLLSDRFSAERPKGSFSTLEIQRTEQGDSAMYLCASSLVGDPNTEAFFGQGTRLTVV.

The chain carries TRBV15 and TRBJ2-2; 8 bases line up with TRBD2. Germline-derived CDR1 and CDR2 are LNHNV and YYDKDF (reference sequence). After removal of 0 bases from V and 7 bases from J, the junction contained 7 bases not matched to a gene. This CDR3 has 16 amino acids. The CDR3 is CATSRDWTSSLGELFF. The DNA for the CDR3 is TGTGCCACCAGCAGAGATTGGACTAGCTCCCTCGGGGAGCTGTTTTTT.

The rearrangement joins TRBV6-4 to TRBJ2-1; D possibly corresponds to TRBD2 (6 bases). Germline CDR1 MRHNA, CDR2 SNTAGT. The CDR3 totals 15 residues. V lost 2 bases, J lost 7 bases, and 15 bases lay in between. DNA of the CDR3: TGTGCCAGCAGTGACGGAGCGGTGGGGGGTAATGAGCAGTTCTTC. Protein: CASSDGAVGGNEQFF.

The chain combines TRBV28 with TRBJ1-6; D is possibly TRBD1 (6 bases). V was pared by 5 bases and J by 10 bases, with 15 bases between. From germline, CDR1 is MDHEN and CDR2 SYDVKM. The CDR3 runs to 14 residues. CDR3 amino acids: CASSLQQGRSPLHF. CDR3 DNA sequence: TGTGCCAGCAGTCTCCAACAGGGACGGTCACCCCTCCACTTT.

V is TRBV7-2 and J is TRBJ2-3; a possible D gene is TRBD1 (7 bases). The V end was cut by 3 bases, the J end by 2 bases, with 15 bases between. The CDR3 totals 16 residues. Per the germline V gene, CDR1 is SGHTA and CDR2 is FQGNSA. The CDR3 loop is CASSFRGRGFTDTQYF. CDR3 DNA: TGTGCCAGCAGCTTTAGGGGGCGGGGATTCACAGATACGCAGTATTTT.

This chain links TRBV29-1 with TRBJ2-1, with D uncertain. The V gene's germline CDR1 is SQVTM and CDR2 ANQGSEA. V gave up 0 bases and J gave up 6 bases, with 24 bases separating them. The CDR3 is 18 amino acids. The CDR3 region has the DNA TGCAGCGTTGAAGATTCCCTCCCTGGCCAAACCTACCTCAATGAGCAGTTCTTC. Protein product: CSVEDSLPGQTYLNEQFF.

The CDR3 reads CASSFRTGSLTDTQYF. The CDR3 DNA reads TGTGCCAGCAGTTTTAGGACAGGCTCTCTCACGGATACGCAGTATTTT. The J gene is TRBJ2-3, the V gene TRBV28; 7 positions agree with TRBD1. The CDR3 totals 16 residues. J was trimmed by 6 bases and V by 3 bases; bases with no gene match: 12. Germline V CDR1 and CDR2: MDHEN, SYDVKM. The full variable domain, completed using reference TRBV28 and TRBJ2-3, is DVKVTQSSRYLVKRTGEKVFLECVQDMDHENMFWYRQDPGLGLRLIYFSYDVKMKEKGDIPEGYSVSREKKERFSLILESASTNQTSMYLCASSFRTGSLTDTQYFGPGTRLTVL.

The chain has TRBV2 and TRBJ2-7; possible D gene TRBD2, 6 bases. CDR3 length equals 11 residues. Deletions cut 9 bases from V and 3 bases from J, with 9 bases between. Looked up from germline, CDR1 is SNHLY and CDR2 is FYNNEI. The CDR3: CASHGGYEQYF. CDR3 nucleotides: TGTGCCAGTCACGGGGGCTACGAGCAGTACTTC.

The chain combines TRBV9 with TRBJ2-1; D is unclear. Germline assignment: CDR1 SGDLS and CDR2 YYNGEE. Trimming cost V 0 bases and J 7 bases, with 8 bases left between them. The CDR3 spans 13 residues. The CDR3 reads CASSVEMWNEQFF. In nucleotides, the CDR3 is TGTGCCAGCAGCGTAGAGATGTGGAATGAGCAGTTCTTC.

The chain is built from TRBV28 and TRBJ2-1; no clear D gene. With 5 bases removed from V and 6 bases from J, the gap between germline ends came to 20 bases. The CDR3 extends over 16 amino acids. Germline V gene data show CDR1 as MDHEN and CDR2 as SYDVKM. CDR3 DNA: TGTGCCAGCAGTGGAGAGCAGTATCCCTTTTCCAATGAGCAGTTCTTC. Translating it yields CASSGEQYPFSNEQFF.

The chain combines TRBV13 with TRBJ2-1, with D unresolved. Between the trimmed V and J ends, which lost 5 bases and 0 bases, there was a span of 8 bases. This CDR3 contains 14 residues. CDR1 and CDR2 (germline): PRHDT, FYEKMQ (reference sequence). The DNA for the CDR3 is TGTGCCAGCAGCCGTTTGAGCTCCTACAATGAGCAGTTCTTC. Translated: CASSRLSSYNEQFF.

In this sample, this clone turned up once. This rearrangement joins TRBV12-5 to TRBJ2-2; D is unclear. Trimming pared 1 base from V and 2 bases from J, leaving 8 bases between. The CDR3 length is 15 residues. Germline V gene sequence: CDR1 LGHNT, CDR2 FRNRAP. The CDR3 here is CASGLGGPNTGELFF. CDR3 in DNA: TGTGCTAGTGGTTTGGGCGGACCTAACACCGGGGAGCTGTTTTTT.

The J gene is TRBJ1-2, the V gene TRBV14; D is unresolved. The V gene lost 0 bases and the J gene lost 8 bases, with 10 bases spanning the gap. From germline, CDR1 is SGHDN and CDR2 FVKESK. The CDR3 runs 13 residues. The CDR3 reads CASSQDSRRGYTF. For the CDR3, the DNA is TGTGCCAGCAGCCAAGATAGCAGGAGAGGCTACACCTTC.

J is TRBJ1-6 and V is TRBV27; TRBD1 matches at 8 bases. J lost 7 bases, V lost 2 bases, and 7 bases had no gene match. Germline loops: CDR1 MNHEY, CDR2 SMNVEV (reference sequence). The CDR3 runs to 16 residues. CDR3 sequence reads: CASSLEQGGSNSPLHF. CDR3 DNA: TGTGCCAGCAGTTTAGAACAGGGGGGGAGCAATTCACCCCTCCACTTT.

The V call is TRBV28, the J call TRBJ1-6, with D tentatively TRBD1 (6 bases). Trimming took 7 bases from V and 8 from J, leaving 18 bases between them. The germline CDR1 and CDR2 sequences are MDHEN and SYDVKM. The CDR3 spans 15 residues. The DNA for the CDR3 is TGTGCCAGCACTCGGGACACCGGTGGGGATTCACCCCTCCACTTT. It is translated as CASTRDTGGDSPLHF.